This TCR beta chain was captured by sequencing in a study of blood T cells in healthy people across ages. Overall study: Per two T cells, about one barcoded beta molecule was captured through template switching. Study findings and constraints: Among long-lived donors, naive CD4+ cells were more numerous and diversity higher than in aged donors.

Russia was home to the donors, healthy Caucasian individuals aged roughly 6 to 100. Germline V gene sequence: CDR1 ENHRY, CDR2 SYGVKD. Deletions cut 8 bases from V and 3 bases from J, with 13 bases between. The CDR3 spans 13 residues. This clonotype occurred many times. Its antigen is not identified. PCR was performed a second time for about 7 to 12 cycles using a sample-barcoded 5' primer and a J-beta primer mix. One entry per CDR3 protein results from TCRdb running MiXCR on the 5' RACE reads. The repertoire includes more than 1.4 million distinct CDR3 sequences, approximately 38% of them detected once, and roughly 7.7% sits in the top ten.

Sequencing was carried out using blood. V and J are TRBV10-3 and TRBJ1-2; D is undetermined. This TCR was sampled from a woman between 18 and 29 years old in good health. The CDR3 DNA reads TGTGCCATCGAAAAAGGTGGCGACTATGGCTACACCTTC. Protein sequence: CAIEKGGDYGYTF.